Listed here are 29 T cell receptor beta chains from one sample, sequenced in a study of CD8 T cells in Susac syndrome (dated by TCRdb to about 2019). Library preparation used the immunoSEQ multiplex PCR assay. RNA was extracted using the RNeasy kit, and about 0.45 to 1 ug of the RNA was reverse transcribed with random hexamers. TCRdb itself trimmed the public reads at Q25 with fastp, ran MiXCR and retained productive beta chains. Merged by CDR3 protein, the rows form single entries marked with the most common genes and DNA. Across this sample there are roughly 300,000 distinct CDR3 sequences, with more than 75% seen only once. 0.11% of the sample goes to the ten largest clones. Sequenced material: CD8+ T cells from PBMCs. The receptor source for this set is a human donor with multiple sclerosis.

J is TRBJ1-1 and V is TRBV30; no reliable D call. Germline-derived CDR1 and CDR2 are GTSNPN and SVGIG (reference sequence). This CDR3 contains 15 residues. Deletions cut 1 base from V and 1 base from J, with 13 bases between. The CDR3 DNA sequence: TGTGCCTGGAGTGACAGTTGGTACGCGAACACTGAAGCTTTCTTT. Amino acids: CAWSDSWYANTEAFF.

The J gene is TRBJ2-1, the V gene TRBV11-2; 10 bases match TRBD2. V was pared by 5 bases and J by 5 bases, with 21 bases of the junction left unmatched. This CDR3 region has 20 residues. CDR1 SGHAT and CDR2 FQNNGV come from the germline V gene. The CDR3 spells CASSPKGLAGVSREDNEQFF. Written as DNA, the CDR3 is TGTGCCAGCAGCCCGAAGGGTCTAGCGGGAGTTTCTCGGGAGGACAATGAGCAGTTCTTC.

This sequence joins TRBV5-6 and TRBJ1-1, with TRBD1 as a possible D gene (5 bases). CDR1 and CDR2 from the germline V gene are SGHDT and YYEEEE. The length of the CDR3 is 13 residues. Trimming left V 0 bases short and J 7 bases short, with 10 bases between. CDR3 protein: CASSLGGRFEAFF. The CDR3, as DNA: TGTGCCAGCAGCTTGGGGGGACGATTTGAAGCTTTCTTT.

This chain uses TRBV20-1 with TRBJ2-1, with a tentative D call TRBD2 (5 bases). Germline lookup yields CDR1 DFQATT and CDR2 SNEGSKA (reference sequence). Deletions cut 0 bases from V and 4 bases from J, with 10 bases between. The CDR3 consists of 14 residues. CDR3 residues: CSAREIPGYNEQFF. The CDR3 DNA is TGCAGTGCTAGAGAAATCCCGGGATACAATGAGCAGTTCTTC.

This clonotype came up once. This sequence joins TRBV9 and TRBJ2-5; 10 bases line up with TRBD2. V gave up 4 bases and J gave up 5 bases; unmatched junction bases: 11. CDR1 and CDR2 (germline): SGDLS, YYNGEE. The CDR3 has 16 amino acids. CDR3: CASSFRLAGSTETQYF. The CDR3, as DNA: TGTGCCAGCAGCTTCCGACTAGCGGGTTCAACGGAGACCCAGTACTTC.

The chain uses TRBV5-1 and TRBJ2-1; 8 nucleotides agree with TRBD1. CDR1 is SGHRS and CDR2 is YFSETQ in the germline V gene. CDR3 length: 14 amino acids. Trimming took 4 bases from V and 6 from J; bases not matched to a gene: 6. The CDR3 DNA follows: TGCGCCAGCAGCCCAGGGGGCGCGGGCAATGAGCAGTTCTTC. The encoded protein is CASSPGGAGNEQFF.

Comment on this clonotype: The junction and the germline gene differ at one end; a read error may be behind it. The gene calls are TRBV9 and TRBJ2-3; D is possibly TRBD1 (6 bases). Germline CDR1 reads SGDLS; CDR2 reads YYNGEE. This CDR3 has 14 residues. The CDR3 here is CTSSVEGDADTQYF. DNA of the CDR3: TGTACCAGCAGCGTAGAGGGGGACGCAGATACGCAGTATTTT.

The chain couples TRBV19 to TRBJ2-2, with D possibly matching TRBD1 (6 bases). The CDR3 loop spans 14 amino acids. The V and J ends lost 10 bases and 0 bases respectively, with 12 bases between them. The germline V gene has CDR1 LNHDA and CDR2 SQIVND (reference sequence). CDR3 nucleotides: TGTGCCACTGAGGGGGATCCGAACACCGGGGAGCTGTTTTTT. Translated: CATEGDPNTGELFF.

The chain carries TRBV9 and TRBJ2-1; D is possibly TRBD2 (5 bases). The CDR3 consists of 14 residues. Trimming took 1 base from V and 8 from J, leaving 13 bases between them. CDR1 SGDLS and CDR2 YYNGEE come from the germline V gene. CDR3 residues: CASSVQADGDEQFF. CDR3 DNA: TGTGCCAGCAGCGTACAAGCGGATGGGGATGAGCAGTTCTTC.

The chain carries TRBV10-3 and TRBJ2-7; 9 bases fit TRBD1. Germline CDR1 is ENHRY and CDR2 is SYGVKD. The CDR3 runs to 13 residues. J lost 7 bases, V lost 6 bases, and 7 bases had no gene match. CDR3 residues: CAIRWTGEGEQYF. For the CDR3, the DNA is TGTGCCATCAGGTGGACAGGGGAGGGGGAGCAGTACTTC.

This clonotype was counted between two and nine times. The chain employs TRBV27 and TRBJ2-1; D call uncertain. The CDR3 spans 10 residues. The germline CDR1 and CDR2 sequences are MNHEY and SMNVEV (reference sequence). Trimming left V 8 bases short and J 9 bases short, with 8 bases between. The CDR3 is CASGVGEQFF. The CDR3 DNA reads TGTGCCAGCGGTGTCGGTGAGCAGTTCTTC.

J is TRBJ2-2 and V is TRBV9, with D tentatively TRBD2 (5 bases). Trimming shortened V by 0 bases and J by 1 base, and 16 bases separated the two germline ends. The CDR3 extends over 18 amino acids. Germline V gene lookup returns CDR1 SGDLS and CDR2 YYNGEE. The CDR3 coding sequence is TGTGCCAGCAGCGTAGTTGGGAGAGACTGGATGAACACCGGGGAGCTGTTTTTT. Translating it yields CASSVVGRDWMNTGELFF. The entire variable domain, with the rest obtained from reference TRBV9 and TRBJ2-2, is as follows: DSGVTQTPKHLITATGQRVTLRCSPRSGDLSVYWYQQSLDQGLQFLIQYYNGEERAKGNILERFSAQQFPDLHSELNLSSLELGDSALYFCASSVVGRDWMNTGELFFGEGSRLTVL.

The chain is built from TRBV4-1 and TRBJ2-2, with a possible D match to TRBD2 (5 bases). The V end was cut by 0 bases, the J end by 6 bases, with 8 bases between. Germline loops: CDR1 MGHRA, CDR2 YSYEKL. This CDR3 region has 14 residues. Here the CDR3 reads CASSQDTGAGELFF. The CDR3 DNA sequence: TGCGCCAGCAGCCAAGATACCGGGGCCGGGGAGCTGTTTTTT.

CDR3 amino acids: CASYSGELFF. In DNA form, the CDR3 reads TGTGCCAGCTACTCCGGGGAGCTGTTTTTT. The chain links TRBV28 to TRBJ2-2; D gene uncertain. V lost 8 bases to trimming and J lost 6 bases, with 4 bases between them. Germline V gives CDR1 MDHEN, CDR2 SYDVKM. This CDR3 is 10 amino acids long.

The V gene is TRBV5-4, the J gene TRBJ2-7, with unresolved D. The CDR3 length is 12 residues. CDR1 SGHNT and CDR2 YYREEE come from the germline V gene (reference sequence). Trimming took 4 bases from V and 4 from J, leaving 9 bases between them. The DNA for the CDR3 is TGTGCCAGCAGCCAAGGCAGATACGAGCAGTACTTC. This gives the protein CASSQGRYEQYF.

The rearrangement joins TRBV27 to TRBJ1-1; unclear D gene. Germline values: CDR1 MNHEY, CDR2 SMNVEV (reference sequence). This CDR3 comprises 14 residues. Trimming left V 5 bases short and J 5 bases short, with 15 bases between. CDR3 residues: CASSLGGVWTEAFF. The CDR3 nucleotides read TGTGCCAGCAGTCTAGGTGGGGTTTGGACTGAAGCTTTCTTT.

The V gene is TRBV9, the J gene TRBJ2-7, with 7 nucleotides matching TRBD1. This CDR3 region has 15 residues. In germline, CDR1 is SGDLS, CDR2 YYNGEE. Losses at the gene ends were 0 bases for V and 2 bases for J; bases not matched to a gene: 5. In DNA form, the CDR3 reads TGTGCCAGCAGCGTAGAAGGACAGGCTACCTACGAGCAGTACTTC. Amino acid sequence: CASSVEGQATYEQYF.

This clonotype is a singleton in its sample. CDR3 in amino acids: CAWSVRQAAGRSGGYTF. CDR3 nucleotides: TGTGCCTGGAGTGTACGGCAGGCCGCAGGGCGAAGTGGGGGCTACACCTTC. V is TRBV30 and J is TRBJ1-2; weak D call: TRBD1 (5 bases). V was pared by 0 bases and J by 8 bases, with 25 bases between. This CDR3 is 17 amino acids long. Germline values: CDR1 GTSNPN, CDR2 SVGIG (reference sequence).

CDR3 protein: CSVGTWGGGDRETQYF. CDR3 nucleotides: TGCAGCGTTGGGACCTGGGGAGGAGGGGACCGCGAGACCCAGTACTTC. V gene TRBV29-1 combines with J gene TRBJ2-5; possibly TRBD2 for D (6 bases). Trimming shortened V by 4 bases and J by 5 bases, and 23 bases separated the two germline ends. CDR1 is SQVTM, CDR2 ANQGSEA, per germline. This CDR3 has 16 residues.

The V gene is TRBV28, the J gene TRBJ2-7; D is unclear. From germline, CDR1 is MDHEN and CDR2 SYDVKM. Deletions cut 3 bases from V and 6 bases from J, with 15 bases between. The length of the CDR3 is 14 residues. CDR3 in amino acids: CASSFVGRESEQYF. CDR3 DNA: TGTGCCAGCAGTTTTGTAGGCCGTGAGTCCGAGCAGTACTTC.

This chain connects TRBV28 to TRBJ2-7; possible D gene TRBD1, 6 bases. The V end was cut by 6 bases, the J end by 3 bases, with 9 bases between. The CDR3 has 12 amino acids. The germline gives CDR1 MDHEN, CDR2 SYDVKM. The CDR3 bases are TGTGCCAGCAGAGCGACAGGCTACGAGCAGTACTTC. Protein sequence: CASRATGYEQYF.

This chain uses TRBV27 with TRBJ1-5; 10 bases match TRBD1. Germline values: CDR1 MNHEY, CDR2 SMNVEV (reference sequence). After removal of 5 bases from V and 6 bases from J, the junction contained 16 bases not matched to a gene. This CDR3 contains 18 residues. The CDR3 DNA follows: TGTGCCAGCAGTGCACAGACAGGGGGCGCAAATGTGGGTCAGCCCCAGCATTTT. It translates to CASSAQTGGANVGQPQHF.

The V call is TRBV11-2, the J call TRBJ2-1, with 9 bases lining up with TRBD2. V lost 3 bases to trimming and J lost 0 bases; unmatched junction nucleotides: 12. The CDR3 sequence is 19 residues long. CDR1 and CDR2 (germline): SGHAT, FQNNGV. For the CDR3, the DNA is TGTGCCAGCAGCTTCCCTAGGGGTAGTAGCGGGAGCTCCTACAATGAGCAGTTCTTC. This translates into CASSFPRGSSGSSYNEQFF.

V and J are TRBV27 and TRBJ1-6; D is undetermined. The V end lost 3 bases, the J end lost 9 bases, and 21 bases lay between the germline ends. This CDR3 comprises 17 residues. Germline lookup yields CDR1 MNHEY and CDR2 SMNVEV (reference sequence). As DNA, the CDR3 is TGTGCCAGCAGTTTTTTCGGGAGAGTATGGGAAAGTTCACCCCTCCACTTT. Amino acids: CASSFFGRVWESSPLHF.

This chain connects TRBV4-3 to TRBJ2-2, with 8 bases matching TRBD1. V dropped 3 bases and J dropped 7; count of bases not matched to a gene: 13. Looked up from germline, CDR1 is LGHNA and CDR2 is YSLEER. The CDR3 sequence is 17 residues long. CDR3 DNA: TGCGCCAGCAGCCAGATAGGCAGGGGGCGCCGGGTCGGGGAGCTGTTTTTT. Its protein product is CASSQIGRGRRVGELFF.

This clonotype was seen only once. This chain joins TRBV9 and TRBJ2-3, with 7 bases lining up with TRBD2. The germline V gene has CDR1 SGDLS and CDR2 YYNGEE. The CDR3 runs to 15 residues. The J segment lost 5 bases and the V segment lost 4 bases, leaving 10 bases of the junction unmatched. CDR3 DNA: TGTGCCAGCAGCCCCCAGGGAGGGCCGGGAGATACGCAGTATTTT. Protein product: CASSPQGGPGDTQYF.

The DNA of the CDR3 is TGCGCCAGCGGGGCGACAGGGATCTTGCGCAATCAGCCCCAGCATTTT. Residues: CASGATGILRNQPQHF. The chain couples TRBV23-1 to TRBJ1-5; 7 nucleotides agree with TRBD1. TRBV23-1 counts as an open reading frame of uncertain function. V lost 8 bases to trimming and J lost 2 bases; unmatched junction nucleotides: 12. This CDR3 has 16 amino acids.

The chain employs TRBV9 and TRBJ2-5; D perhaps matches TRBD2 (5 bases). The CDR3 has 16 residues. Looked up from germline, CDR1 is SGDLS and CDR2 is YYNGEE. Trimming cost V 4 bases and J 4 bases, with 20 bases left between them. CDR3 protein: CASSPYGRGIGETQYF. CDR3 DNA: TGTGCCAGCAGCCCTTATGGGAGAGGTATCGGAGAGACCCAGTACTTC.

This chain uses TRBV7-6 with TRBJ2-5, with 9 positions matching TRBD2. Germline values: CDR1 SGHVS, CDR2 FNYEAQ. This CDR3 has 15 residues. Unmatched junction bases numbered 4, after V lost 1 base and J lost 4 bases. CDR3 in amino acids: CASSLVASGTETQYF. For the CDR3, the DNA is TGTGCCAGCAGCTTAGTCGCTAGCGGGACAGAGACCCAGTACTTC. The variable domain in full, completed from reference TRBV7-6 and TRBJ2-5, reads GAGVSQSPRYKVTKRGQDVALRCDPISGHVSLYWYRQALGQGPEFLTYFNYEAQQDKSGLPNDRFSAERPEGSISTLTIQRTEQRDSAMYRCASSLVASGTETQYFGPGTRLLVL.